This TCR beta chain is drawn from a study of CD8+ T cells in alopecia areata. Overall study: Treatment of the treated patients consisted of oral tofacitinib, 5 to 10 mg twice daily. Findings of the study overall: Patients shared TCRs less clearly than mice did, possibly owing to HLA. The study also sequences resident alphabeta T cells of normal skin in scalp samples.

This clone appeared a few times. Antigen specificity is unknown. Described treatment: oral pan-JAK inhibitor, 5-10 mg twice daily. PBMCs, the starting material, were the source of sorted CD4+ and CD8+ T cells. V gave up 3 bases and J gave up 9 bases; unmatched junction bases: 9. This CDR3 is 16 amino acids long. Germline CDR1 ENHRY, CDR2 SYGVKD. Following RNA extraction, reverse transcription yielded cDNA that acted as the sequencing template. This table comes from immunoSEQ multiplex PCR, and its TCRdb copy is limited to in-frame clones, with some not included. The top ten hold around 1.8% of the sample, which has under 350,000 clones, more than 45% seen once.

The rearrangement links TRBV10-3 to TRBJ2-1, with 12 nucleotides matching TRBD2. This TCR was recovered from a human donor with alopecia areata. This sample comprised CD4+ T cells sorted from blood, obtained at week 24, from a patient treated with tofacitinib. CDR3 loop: CAISDPRLAGDSEQFF. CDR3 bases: TGTGCCATCAGTGACCCGCGACTAGCGGGAGACAGTGAGCAGTTCTTC.